This T cell receptor (beta chain) was identified during a study of blood T cell repertoires in COVID-19. Background on the study: Two negative PCRs, clearance, or symptom resolution were required of recovered Cohort 3 donors.

Per the original methods: Using reference gene primer amplification, nucleated cell counts were estimated. Assay: immunoSEQ multiplex PCR; the TCRdb copy retains only in-frame clones and omits some. V, J and clone size are taken as reported in that table, and D and trimming were inferred from the DNA itself. Counted here are about 210,000 clones, around 86% occurring once; the ten biggest clones make up less than 8%. The cohort comprised adults aged roughly 18 to 95 years residing in 24 US areas. This clone was recorded once. The germline CDR1 and CDR2 sequences are SEHNR and FQNEAQ (reference sequence). The CDR3 consists of 17 residues. The V gene end was trimmed by 5 bases and the J gene end by 2 bases; junction bases not matched to a gene: 12.

The receptor's source is a man between 25 and 39 years old in a cohort exposed to, infected with or recovered from COVID-19 (not recorded which). The sample was PBMCs or T cells enriched from blood (not recorded which). The rearrangement uses TRBV7-9 and TRBJ1-3, with 7 bases identical to TRBD1. CDR3 loop: CASSTRTGQDPGNTIYF. The CDR3 DNA is TGTGCCAGCAGCACCCGCACTGGACAGGACCCTGGAAACACCATATATTTT.